The 26 T cell receptor beta chains below all came from one sample that was sequenced in a study of cytomegalovirus exposure and HLA in healthy donors. The primer mix had 60 Vbeta and 13 Jbeta primers. TCRdb's copy holds only in-frame clones and misses some; the assay was immunoSEQ multiplex PCR. The sample has 100,000 to 150,000 clones, 65% to 85% seen once. Sequencing was done on a sample of PBMCs. The source of these receptors is a woman between 40 and 55 years old in good health and CMV-seropositive.

The J gene is TRBJ1-4, the V gene TRBV5-1; D perhaps matches TRBD1 (5 bases). V was pared by 4 bases and J by 2 bases, with 12 bases between. Germline CDR1 and CDR2: SGHRS and YFSETQ. The CDR3 runs 15 residues. CDR3 sequence: CASSLTAPTNEKLFF. CDR3 nucleotide sequence: TGCGCCAGCAGCCTGACAGCCCCCACTAATGAAAAACTGTTTTTT.

The rearrangement links TRBV28 to TRBJ2-7; no clear D. Germline V gene lookup returns CDR1 MDHEN and CDR2 SYDVKM. The CDR3 loop spans 16 amino acids. The V and J ends lost 5 bases and 5 bases respectively, with 22 bases between them. This CDR3 reads CASSPGLVLVSDEQYF. The CDR3 bases are TGTGCCAGCAGTCCGGGTCTAGTACTCGTCTCGGACGAGCAGTACTTC. Based on the CDR3 plus reference TRBV28 and TRBJ2-7, the full variable domain is DVKVTQSSRYLVKRTGEKVFLECVQDMDHENMFWYRQDPGLGLRLIYFSYDVKMKEKGDIPEGYSVSREKKERFSLILESASTNQTSMYLCASSPGLVLVSDEQYFGPGTRLTVT.

In its sample, this clone was seen once. The chain links TRBV2 to TRBJ1-6, with TRBD1 identical over 8 bases. This CDR3 has 14 amino acids. The junction had 9 bases not matched to a gene; V was cut back by 7 bases and J by 10 bases. Germline CDR1 reads SNHLY; CDR2 reads FYNNEI. The CDR3, as DNA: TGTGCCAGCAAGTGGGGGACAGGCGGCTCACCCCTCCACTTT. Protein product: CASKWGTGGSPLHF.

The rearrangement links TRBV7-2 to TRBJ1-2; 8 bases align to TRBD1. This CDR3 comprises 16 residues. The ends lost 2 bases at V and 4 bases at J; junction bases unmatched: 9. The V gene's germline CDR1 is SGHTA and CDR2 FQGNSA. The CDR3 region is CASSLKPGGVSYGYTF. CDR3 DNA sequence: TGTGCCAGCAGCTTAAAGCCAGGGGGCGTCAGCTATGGCTACACCTTC.

This sequence joins TRBV10-3 and TRBJ1-6; 7 bases align to TRBD1. This CDR3 contains 14 residues. V lost 7 bases, J lost 8 bases, and 8 bases stayed unmatched. CDR1 is ENHRY and CDR2 is SYGVKD in the germline V gene. The CDR3 reads CAITTGKEDSPLHF. The CDR3 DNA sequence: TGTGCCATCACGACAGGGAAGGAAGATTCACCCCTCCACTTT.

The chain recombines TRBV7-8 with TRBJ1-3; D gene unclear. The CDR3 consists of 16 residues. V was pared by 1 base and J by 4 bases, with 14 bases between. CDR1 SGHVS and CDR2 FQNEAQ come from the germline V gene. The CDR3: CASSLVPGSSGNTIYF. The CDR3 nucleotides are TGTGCCAGCAGCTTAGTTCCGGGTTCGAGCGGAAACACCATATATTTT.

The V call is TRBV6-1, the J call TRBJ2-5, with 10 bases matching TRBD1. Germline V CDR1 and CDR2: MNHNS, SASEGT. The CDR3 length is 15 residues. The trim removed 6 bases at V and 5 bases at J, leaving 9 bases unmatched. CDR3 nucleotides: TGTGCCAGCAGGAACGCCGGGACAGGGGACGAGACCCAGTACTTC. Translating gives CASRNAGTGDETQYF.

The J gene is TRBJ1-4, the V gene TRBV5-5; perhaps TRBD1 as D (6 bases). V was cut by 3 bases and J by 3 bases, with 9 bases left in between. Germline CDR1 reads SGHKS; CDR2 reads YYEKEE (reference sequence). The CDR3 extends over 14 amino acids. The CDR3 coding sequence is TGTGCCAGCAGCTGGGCAGGGGCTAATGAAAAACTGTTTTTT. Translated, it gives CASSWAGANEKLFF. Full variable domain (rest looked up from reference TRBV5-5 and TRBJ1-4): DAGVTQSPTHLIKTRGQQVTLRCSPISGHKSVSWYQQVLGQGPQFIFQYYEKEERGRGNFPDRFSARQFPNYSSELNVNALLLGDSALYLCASSWAGANEKLFFGSGTQLSVL.

This clone has only a few counts. The chain recombines TRBV9 with TRBJ2-5, with 14 positions matching TRBD2. The CDR3 has 18 residues. Germline-derived CDR1 and CDR2 are SGDLS and YYNGEE. The V and J ends lost 3 bases and 3 bases, in that order; junction bases with no gene match: 10. In DNA, the CDR3 is TGTGCCAGCAGCGCGGGACTAGCGGGAGCCCCGGGGGAAGAGACCCAGTACTTC. Protein product: CASSAGLAGAPGEETQYF.

The rearrangement joins TRBV7-3 to TRBJ2-5; 7 nucleotides line up with TRBD2. The CDR3 sequence is 16 residues long. V lost 2 bases to trimming and J lost 1 base; unmatched junction nucleotides: 7. Germline values: CDR1 SGHTA, CDR2 FQGTGA. CDR3 sequence (DNA): TGTGCCAGCAGCTTATTAGGGGCTAGCGGCCAAGAGACCCAGTACTTC. Protein sequence: CASSLLGASGQETQYF.

The DNA for the CDR3 is TGCGCCAGCAGCCCTGACGGGAGGGCGGGAGAGACCCAGTACTTC. Encoded protein: CASSPDGRAGETQYF. The chain carries TRBV4-3 and TRBJ2-5; 8 bases are shared with TRBD2. The CDR3 extends over 15 amino acids. J lost 4 bases, V lost 4 bases, and 8 bases had no gene match. Germline CDR1 reads LGHNA; CDR2 reads YSLEER.

The chain uses TRBV19 and TRBJ2-7; D unclear. Per germline, CDR1 LNHDA and CDR2 SQIVND (reference sequence). V was trimmed by 7 bases and J by 4 bases, leaving 14 bases between them. CDR3 length: 13 residues. The CDR3 region is CASKAVGSYEQYF. As DNA, the CDR3 is TGTGCCAGTAAGGCTGTGGGCTCATACGAGCAGTACTTC.

V and J are TRBV5-1 and TRBJ2-1, with 11 positions matching TRBD2. Unmatched junction bases numbered 6, after V lost 3 bases and J lost 7 bases. The CDR3 extends over 15 amino acids. The germline V gene has CDR1 SGHRS and CDR2 YFSETQ. CDR3 in amino acids: CASSSTSGRGNEQFF. The CDR3 DNA reads as TGCGCCAGCAGCTCAACTAGCGGGAGAGGGAATGAGCAGTTCTTC.

In its sample, this clone was seen a few times. The chain carries TRBV28 and TRBJ2-7; the D is unclear. The CDR3 length is 11 residues. Germline V gene data show CDR1 as MDHEN and CDR2 as SYDVKM. Deletions cut 10 bases from V and 3 bases from J, with 10 bases between. The CDR3 sequence: CATTSHYEQYF. CDR3 coding DNA: TGTGCCACCACTTCCCACTACGAGCAGTACTTC.

The chain has TRBV5-4 and TRBJ1-5, with D unresolved. Per germline, CDR1 SGHNT and CDR2 YYREEE (reference sequence). The V end lost 4 bases, the J end lost 0 bases, and 11 bases lay between the germline ends. The length of the CDR3 is 15 residues. The CDR3 is CASSQDGNSNQPQHF. For the CDR3, the DNA is TGTGCCAGCAGCCAGGACGGGAATAGCAATCAGCCCCAGCATTTT.

The chain is built from TRBV19 and TRBJ1-3, with a possible D match to TRBD1 (5 bases). V was clipped by 5 bases and J by 0 bases, with 17 bases between them. Germline V gene lookup returns CDR1 LNHDA and CDR2 SQIVND (reference sequence). The CDR3 has 17 amino acids. The CDR3 loop is CASSLRMTELSGNTIYF. CDR3 in DNA: TGTGCCAGTAGTTTGCGCATGACAGAACTCTCTGGAAACACCATATATTTT.

The chain employs TRBV5-1 and TRBJ2-5; D ambiguous. The V gene lost 6 bases and the J gene lost 2 bases, with 5 bases spanning the gap. Per the germline V gene, CDR1 is SGHRS and CDR2 is YFSETQ. The CDR3 is 11 amino acids. CDR3 region: CASMAQETQYF. CDR3 coding DNA: TGCGCCAGCATGGCTCAAGAGACCCAGTACTTC.

The chain links TRBV7-2 to TRBJ2-7; D possibly corresponds to TRBD1 (5 bases). The V end lost 1 base, the J end lost 6 bases, and 13 bases lay between the germline ends. Germline loops: CDR1 SGHTA, CDR2 FQGNSA. This CDR3 has 14 amino acids. The CDR3: CASSLVRVDREQYF. CDR3 nucleotides: TGTGCCAGCAGCTTAGTCAGGGTTGATCGCGAGCAGTACTTC.

This clone was observed a single time. V gene TRBV30 combines with J gene TRBJ2-3, with 13 nucleotides matching TRBD2. The CDR3 is 14 amino acids. J was trimmed by 8 bases and V by 1 base; bases with no gene match: 3. Germline CDR1 GTSNPN, CDR2 SVGIG (reference sequence). The CDR3: CAWSGGLAGPTQYF. In DNA, the CDR3 is TGTGCCTGGAGTGGGGGACTAGCGGGGCCTACGCAGTATTTT.

This clone was observed a handful of times. This chain links TRBV13 with TRBJ2-1, with TRBD2 matching 9 bases. The germline gives CDR1 PRHDT, CDR2 FYEKMQ (reference sequence). V was pared by 4 bases and J by 5 bases, with 15 bases of the junction left unmatched. The CDR3 runs 18 residues. The CDR3 region has the DNA TGTGCCAGCAGCTCACGTCCGGGAAGCGGGAGGCCCCACAATGAGCAGTTCTTC. Its translation: CASSSRPGSGRPHNEQFF. The whole variable domain, filled in from reference TRBV13 and TRBJ2-1, reads AAGVIQSPRHLIKEKRETATLKCYPIPRHDTVYWYQQGPGQDPQFLISFYEKMQSDKGSIPDRFSAQQFSDYHSELNMSSLELGDSALYFCASSSRPGSGRPHNEQFFGPGTRLTVL.

The chain employs TRBV6-5 and TRBJ1-2; D perhaps matches TRBD1 (5 bases). The CDR3 runs 12 residues. From germline, CDR1 is MNHEY and CDR2 SVGAGI. With 5 bases removed from V and 5 bases from J, the gap between germline ends came to 9 bases. CDR3 loop: CASSAGPYGYTF. The CDR3 nucleotides are TGTGCCAGCAGTGCAGGGCCTTATGGCTACACCTTC.

This clone was detected only once. The genes are TRBV29-1 and TRBJ2-1; 9 bases are shared with TRBD2. This CDR3 spans 13 amino acids. The germline CDR1 and CDR2 sequences are SQVTM and ANQGSEA. Losses at the gene ends were 5 bases for V and 9 bases for J; bases not matched to a gene: 8. The CDR3 DNA reads TGCAGCGTTCGAAGCGGGAGGACGGGTGAGCAGTTCTTC. It encodes CSVRSGRTGEQFF.

The chain combines TRBV15 with TRBJ2-6; D gene uncertain. Germline CDR1 LNHNV, CDR2 YYDKDF (reference sequence). Trimming removed 2 bases at V and 1 base at J, with 3 bases between. This CDR3 has 14 amino acids. The CDR3 spells CATSRPSGANVLTF. CDR3 in DNA: TGTGCCACCAGCAGACCATCTGGGGCCAACGTCCTGACTTTC.

This chain uses TRBV25-1 with TRBJ1-1; the match to TRBD1 covers 9 bases. Losses at the gene ends were 6 bases for V and 0 bases for J; bases not matched to a gene: 8. Looked up from germline, CDR1 is MGHDK and CDR2 is SYGVNS. CDR3 length: 16 residues. CDR3 in DNA: TGTGCCAGCAGAGGGACAGGGTGGGTGGTGAACACTGAAGCTTTCTTT. Its translation: CASRGTGWVVNTEAFF.

The gene calls are TRBV9 and TRBJ2-7; 9 nucleotides match TRBD2. The CDR3 is 15 amino acids. The V gene end was trimmed by 0 bases and the J gene end by 4 bases; junction bases not matched to a gene: 5. Germline CDR1 SGDLS, CDR2 YYNGEE. DNA of the CDR3: TGTGCCAGCAGCGTAGGTTCGGCGGGAGGGTACGAGCAGTACTTC. Translating it yields CASSVGSAGGYEQYF.

This chain joins TRBV9 and TRBJ1-6; D unclear. V was clipped by 0 bases and J by 5 bases, with 6 bases between them. Germline V gives CDR1 SGDLS, CDR2 YYNGEE. This CDR3 is 14 amino acids long. Written as DNA, the CDR3 is TGTGCCAGCAGCGTAGGGGCAGATAATTCACCCCTCCACTTT. Translation: CASSVGADNSPLHF.